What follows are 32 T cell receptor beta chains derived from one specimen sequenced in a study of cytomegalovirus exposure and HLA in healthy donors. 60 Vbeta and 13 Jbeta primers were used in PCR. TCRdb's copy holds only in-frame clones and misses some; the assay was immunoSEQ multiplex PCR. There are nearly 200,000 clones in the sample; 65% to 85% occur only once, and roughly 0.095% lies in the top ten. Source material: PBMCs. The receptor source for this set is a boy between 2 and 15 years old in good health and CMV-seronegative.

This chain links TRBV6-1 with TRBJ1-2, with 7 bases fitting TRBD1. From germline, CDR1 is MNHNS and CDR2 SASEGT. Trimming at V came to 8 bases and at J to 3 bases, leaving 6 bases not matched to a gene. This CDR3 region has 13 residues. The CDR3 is CASLAGGYYGYTF. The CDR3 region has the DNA TGTGCCAGCTTGGCAGGGGGATACTATGGCTACACCTTC.

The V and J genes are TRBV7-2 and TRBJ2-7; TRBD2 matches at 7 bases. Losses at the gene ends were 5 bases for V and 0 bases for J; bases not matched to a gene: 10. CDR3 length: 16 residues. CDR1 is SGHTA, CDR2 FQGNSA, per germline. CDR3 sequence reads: CASSEGRGAPSYEQYF. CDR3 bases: TGTGCCAGCAGCGAAGGGAGGGGAGCTCCCTCCTACGAGCAGTACTTC.

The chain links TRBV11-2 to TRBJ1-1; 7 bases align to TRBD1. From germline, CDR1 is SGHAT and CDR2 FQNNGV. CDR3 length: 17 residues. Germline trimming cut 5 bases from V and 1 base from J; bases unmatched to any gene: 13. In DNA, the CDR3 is TGTGCCAGCAGCGCTCCGGGACAGCACTACAAGAACACTGAAGCTTTCTTT. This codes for CASSAPGQHYKNTEAFF.

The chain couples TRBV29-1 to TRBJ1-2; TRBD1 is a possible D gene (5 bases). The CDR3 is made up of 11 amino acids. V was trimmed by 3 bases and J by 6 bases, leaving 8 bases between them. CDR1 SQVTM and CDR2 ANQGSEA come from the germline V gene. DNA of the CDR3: TGCAGCGTTGAGACAGTCGATGGCTACACCTTC. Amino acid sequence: CSVETVDGYTF.

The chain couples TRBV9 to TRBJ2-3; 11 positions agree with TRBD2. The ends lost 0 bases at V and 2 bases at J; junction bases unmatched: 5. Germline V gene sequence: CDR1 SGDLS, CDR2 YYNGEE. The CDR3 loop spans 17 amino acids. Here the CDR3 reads CASSVAVAGGSTDTQYF. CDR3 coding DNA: TGTGCCAGCAGCGTAGCAGTAGCGGGGGGGTCCACAGATACGCAGTATTTT.

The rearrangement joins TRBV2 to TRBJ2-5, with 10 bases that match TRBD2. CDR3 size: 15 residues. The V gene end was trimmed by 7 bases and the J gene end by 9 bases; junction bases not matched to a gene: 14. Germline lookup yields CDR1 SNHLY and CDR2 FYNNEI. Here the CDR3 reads CASKASGGRRQAQYF. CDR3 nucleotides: TGTGCCAGCAAGGCTAGCGGGGGCCGTCGGCAAGCCCAGTACTTC.

The CDR3 sequence is CATTPGLEETQYF. In nucleotides, the CDR3 is TGTGCCACCACTCCGGGACTAGAGGAGACCCAGTACTTC. The chain is built from TRBV10-3 and TRBJ2-5, with 8 positions matching TRBD2. V was clipped by 10 bases and J by 5 bases; unmatched bases: 9. CDR1 and CDR2 from the germline V gene are ENHRY and SYGVKD. The CDR3 has 13 amino acids.

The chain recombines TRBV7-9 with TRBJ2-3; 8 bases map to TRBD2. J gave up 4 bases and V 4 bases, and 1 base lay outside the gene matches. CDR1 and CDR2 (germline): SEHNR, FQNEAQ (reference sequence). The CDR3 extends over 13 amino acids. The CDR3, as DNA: TGTGCCAGCAGCTGGCGGGGGGCAGATACGCAGTATTTT. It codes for CASSWRGADTQYF.

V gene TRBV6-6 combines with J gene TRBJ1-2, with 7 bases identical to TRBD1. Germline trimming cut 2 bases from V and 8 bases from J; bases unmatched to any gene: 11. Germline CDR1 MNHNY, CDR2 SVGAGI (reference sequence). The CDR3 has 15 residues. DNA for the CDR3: TGTGCCAGCAGTTACACCTTGGACAGGACGGTGGGCTACACCTTC. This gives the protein CASSYTLDRTVGYTF.

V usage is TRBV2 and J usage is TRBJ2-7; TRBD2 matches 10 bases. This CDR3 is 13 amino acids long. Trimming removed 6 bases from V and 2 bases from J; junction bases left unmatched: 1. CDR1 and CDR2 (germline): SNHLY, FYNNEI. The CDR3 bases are TGTGCCAGCAGCGGGACTAGCGCCTACGAGCAGTACTTC. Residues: CASSGTSAYEQYF.

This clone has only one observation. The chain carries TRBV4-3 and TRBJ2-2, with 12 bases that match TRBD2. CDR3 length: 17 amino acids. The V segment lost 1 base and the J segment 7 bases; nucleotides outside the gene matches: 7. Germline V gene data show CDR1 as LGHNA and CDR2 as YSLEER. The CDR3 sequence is CASSQASGGAVGGELFF. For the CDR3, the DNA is TGCGCCAGCAGCCAAGCTAGCGGGGGGGCCGTAGGCGGGGAGCTGTTTTTT.

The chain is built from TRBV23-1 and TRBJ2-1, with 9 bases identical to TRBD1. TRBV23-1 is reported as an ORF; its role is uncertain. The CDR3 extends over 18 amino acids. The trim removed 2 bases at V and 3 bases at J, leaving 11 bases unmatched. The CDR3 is CASSQPRRTGDFYNEQFF. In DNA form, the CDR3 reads TGCGCCAGCAGTCAACCCCGTCGGACAGGGGATTTCTACAATGAGCAGTTCTTC.

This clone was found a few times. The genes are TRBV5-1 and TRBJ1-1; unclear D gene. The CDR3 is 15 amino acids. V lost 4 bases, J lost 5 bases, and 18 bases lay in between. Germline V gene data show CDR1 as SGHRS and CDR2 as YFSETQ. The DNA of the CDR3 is TGCGCCAGCAGCACGACTCGGGGATTTCGGACTGAAGCTTTCTTT. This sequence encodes CASSTTRGFRTEAFF.

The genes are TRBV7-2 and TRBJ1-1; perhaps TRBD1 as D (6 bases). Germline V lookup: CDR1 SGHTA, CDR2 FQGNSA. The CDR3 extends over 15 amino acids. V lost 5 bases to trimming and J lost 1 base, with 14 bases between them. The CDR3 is CASSRQTGRNTEAFF. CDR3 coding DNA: TGTGCCAGCAGCCGACAGACAGGTCGGAACACTGAAGCTTTCTTT.

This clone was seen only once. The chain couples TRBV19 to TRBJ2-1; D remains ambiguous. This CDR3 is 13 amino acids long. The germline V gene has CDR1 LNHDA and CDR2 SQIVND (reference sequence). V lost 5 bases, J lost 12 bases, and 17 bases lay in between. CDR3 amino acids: CASSLTSPAGQFF. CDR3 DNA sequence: TGTGCCAGTAGTTTAACAAGTCCCGCTGGGCAGTTCTTC. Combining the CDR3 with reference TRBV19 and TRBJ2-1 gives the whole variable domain DGGITQSPKYLFRKEGQNVTLSCEQNLNHDAMYWYRQDPGQGLRLIYYSQIVNDFQKGDIAEGYSVSREKKESFPLTVTSAQKNPTAFYLCASSLTSPAGQFFGPGTRLTVL.

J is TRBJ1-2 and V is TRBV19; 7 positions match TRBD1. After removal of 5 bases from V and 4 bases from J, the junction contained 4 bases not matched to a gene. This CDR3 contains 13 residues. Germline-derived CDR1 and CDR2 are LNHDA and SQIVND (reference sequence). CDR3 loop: CASSPRDSYGYTF. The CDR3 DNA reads TGTGCCAGTAGTCCCCGGGACAGCTATGGCTACACCTTC.

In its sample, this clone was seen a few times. The CDR3 reads CASRTGVMNTEAFF. The CDR3 DNA reads as TGTGCCAGCCGGACAGGGGTCATGAACACTGAAGCTTTCTTT. The chain couples TRBV19 to TRBJ1-1, with 9 bases lining up with TRBD1. The ends lost 9 bases at V and 0 bases at J; junction bases unmatched: 5. Germline V gives CDR1 LNHDA, CDR2 SQIVND (reference sequence). The CDR3 is 14 residues long.

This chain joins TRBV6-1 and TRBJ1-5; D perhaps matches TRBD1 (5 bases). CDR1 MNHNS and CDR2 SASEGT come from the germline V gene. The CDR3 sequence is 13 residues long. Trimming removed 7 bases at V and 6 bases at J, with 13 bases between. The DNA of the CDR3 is TGTGCCAGCAACTACCGGGGGTCTCAGCCCCAGCATTTT. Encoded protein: CASNYRGSQPQHF.

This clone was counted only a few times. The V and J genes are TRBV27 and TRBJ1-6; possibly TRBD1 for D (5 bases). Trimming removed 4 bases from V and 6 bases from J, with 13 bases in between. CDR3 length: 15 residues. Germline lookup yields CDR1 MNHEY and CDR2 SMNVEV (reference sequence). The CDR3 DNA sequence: TGTGCCAGCAGTTATAAGGCAGGGCGTAATTCACCCCTCCACTTT. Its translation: CASSYKAGRNSPLHF.

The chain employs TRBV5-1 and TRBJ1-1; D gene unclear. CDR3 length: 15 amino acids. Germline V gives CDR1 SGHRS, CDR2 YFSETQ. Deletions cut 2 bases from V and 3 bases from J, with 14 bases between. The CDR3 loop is CASSFDWNKDTEAFF. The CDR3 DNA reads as TGCGCCAGCAGCTTTGACTGGAATAAGGACACTGAAGCTTTCTTT.

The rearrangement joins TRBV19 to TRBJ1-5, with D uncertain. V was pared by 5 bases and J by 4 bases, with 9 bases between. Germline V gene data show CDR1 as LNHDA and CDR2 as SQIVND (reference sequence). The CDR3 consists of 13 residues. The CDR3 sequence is CASSFSSNQPQHF. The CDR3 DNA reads TGTGCCAGTAGTTTCAGTTCAAATCAGCCCCAGCATTTT. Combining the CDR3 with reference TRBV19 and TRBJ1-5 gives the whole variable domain DGGITQSPKYLFRKEGQNVTLSCEQNLNHDAMYWYRQDPGQGLRLIYYSQIVNDFQKGDIAEGYSVSREKKESFPLTVTSAQKNPTAFYLCASSFSSNQPQHFGDGTRLSIL.

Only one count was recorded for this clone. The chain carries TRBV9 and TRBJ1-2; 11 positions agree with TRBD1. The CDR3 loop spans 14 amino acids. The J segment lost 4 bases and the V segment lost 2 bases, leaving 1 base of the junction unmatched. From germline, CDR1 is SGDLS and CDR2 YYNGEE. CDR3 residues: CASSVGQGGYGYTF. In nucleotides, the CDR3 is TGTGCCAGCAGCGTGGGACAGGGGGGCTATGGCTACACCTTC.

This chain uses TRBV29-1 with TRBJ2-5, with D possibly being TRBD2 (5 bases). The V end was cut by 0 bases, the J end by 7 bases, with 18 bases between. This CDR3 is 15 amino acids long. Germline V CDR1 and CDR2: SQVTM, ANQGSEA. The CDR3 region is CSVEDRNTLGGTQYF. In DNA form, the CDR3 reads TGCAGCGTTGAAGATCGAAACACACTAGGAGGGACCCAGTACTTC.

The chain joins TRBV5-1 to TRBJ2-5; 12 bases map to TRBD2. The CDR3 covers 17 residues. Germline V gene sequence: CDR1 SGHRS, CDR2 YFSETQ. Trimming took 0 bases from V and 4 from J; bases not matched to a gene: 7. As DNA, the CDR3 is TGCGCCAGCAGCTTGGCCAGAGCTAGCGGGGGGGGAGAGACCCAGTACTTC. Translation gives CASSLARASGGGETQYF.

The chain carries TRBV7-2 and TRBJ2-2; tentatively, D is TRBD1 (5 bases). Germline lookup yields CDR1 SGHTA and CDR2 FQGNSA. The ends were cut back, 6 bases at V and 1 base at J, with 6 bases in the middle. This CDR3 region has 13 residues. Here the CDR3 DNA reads TGTGCCAGCAGAACAGGGAACACCGGGGAGCTGTTTTTT. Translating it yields CASRTGNTGELFF.

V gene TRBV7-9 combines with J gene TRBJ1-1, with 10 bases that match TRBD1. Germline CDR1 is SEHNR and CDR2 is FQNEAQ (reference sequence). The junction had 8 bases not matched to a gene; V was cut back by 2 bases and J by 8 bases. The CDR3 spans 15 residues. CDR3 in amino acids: CASSLRGGTGDEAFF. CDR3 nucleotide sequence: TGTGCCAGCAGCTTAAGGGGGGGGACAGGGGACGAAGCTTTCTTT.

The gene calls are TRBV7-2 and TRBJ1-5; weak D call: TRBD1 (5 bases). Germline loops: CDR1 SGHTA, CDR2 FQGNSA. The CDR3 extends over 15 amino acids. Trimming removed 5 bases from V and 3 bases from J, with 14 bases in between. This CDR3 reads CASSADTHPNQPQHF. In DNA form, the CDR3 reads TGTGCCAGCAGCGCGGACACTCATCCCAATCAGCCCCAGCATTTT.

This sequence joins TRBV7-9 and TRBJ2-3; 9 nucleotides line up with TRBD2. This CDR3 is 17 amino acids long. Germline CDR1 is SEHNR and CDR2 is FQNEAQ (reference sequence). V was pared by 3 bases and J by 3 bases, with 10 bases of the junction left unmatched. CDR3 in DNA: TGTGCCAGCAGCTTGGGATCAAGCGGGGGGTGGACAGATACGCAGTATTTT. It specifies CASSLGSSGGWTDTQYF.

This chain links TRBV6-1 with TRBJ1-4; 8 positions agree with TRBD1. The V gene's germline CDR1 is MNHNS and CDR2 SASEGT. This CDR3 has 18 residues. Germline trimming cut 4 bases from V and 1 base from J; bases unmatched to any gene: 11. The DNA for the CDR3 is TGTGCCAGCAGTGGGCACGGACAGGGAACACAAACTAATGAAAAACTGTTTTTT. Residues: CASSGHGQGTQTNEKLFF.

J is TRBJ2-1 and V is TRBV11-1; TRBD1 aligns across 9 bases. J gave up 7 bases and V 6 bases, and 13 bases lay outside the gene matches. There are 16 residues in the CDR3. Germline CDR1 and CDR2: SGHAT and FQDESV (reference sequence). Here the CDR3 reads CASSVAPGQGLNEQFF. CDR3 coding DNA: TGTGCCAGCAGTGTTGCTCCGGGACAGGGTCTGAATGAGCAGTTCTTC.

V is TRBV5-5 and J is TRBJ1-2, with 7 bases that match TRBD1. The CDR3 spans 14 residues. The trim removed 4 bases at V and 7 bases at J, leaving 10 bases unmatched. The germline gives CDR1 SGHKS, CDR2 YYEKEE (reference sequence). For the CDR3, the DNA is TGTGCCAGCAGCAGAAATTACAGGGGCGGTGGCTACACCTTC. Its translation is CASSRNYRGGGYTF.

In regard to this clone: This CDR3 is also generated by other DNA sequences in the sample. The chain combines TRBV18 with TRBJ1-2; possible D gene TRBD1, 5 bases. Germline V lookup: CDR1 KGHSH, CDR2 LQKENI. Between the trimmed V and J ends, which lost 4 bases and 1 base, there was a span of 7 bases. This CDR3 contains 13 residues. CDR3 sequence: CASSLDSNYGYTF. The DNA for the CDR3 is TGTGCCAGCTCACTAGACAGTAACTATGGCTACACCTTC.